These 5 T cell receptor beta chains originate from one sample sequenced in a study of CD8 T cells in ankylosing spondylitis. MiXCR, applied by TCRdb to the 5' RACE reads, yields one record per CDR3 protein. The sample consists of about 88,000 distinct CDR3 sequences, around 30% of them appearing once. Sequencing was performed on blood, either unsorted or a sorted T cell fraction (not recorded which). Receptor source: a male donor with ankylosing spondylitis or in good health (not recorded which).

The rearrangement links TRBV2 to TRBJ2-1, with D possibly being TRBD2 (6 bases). Germline V gene lookup returns CDR1 SNHLY and CDR2 FYNNEI. There are 13 residues in the CDR3. The V gene lost 9 bases and the J gene lost 9 bases, with 18 bases spanning the gap. CDR3 sequence: CARAGSLGTEQFF. As DNA, the CDR3 is TGTGCCAGGGCGGGATCATTGGGGACTGAGCAGTTCTTC.

This clonotype has just a few counts. V gene TRBV7-2 combines with J gene TRBJ1-3; 7 nucleotides align to TRBD1. The CDR3 contains 16 residues. The J segment lost 3 bases and the V segment lost 3 bases, leaving 8 bases of the junction unmatched. Looked up from germline, CDR1 is SGHTA and CDR2 is FQGNSA. The CDR3 sequence: CASSFQTTGNGNTIYF. CDR3 in DNA: TGTGCCAGCAGCTTCCAAACGACAGGGAATGGAAACACCATATATTTT.

CDR3 amino acids: CASRPGTWDEKLFF. The CDR3 nucleotides are TGTGCCAGCAGACCCGGGACTTGGGATGAAAAACTGTTTTTT. The V gene is TRBV7-9, the J gene TRBJ1-4, with D perhaps matching TRBD1 (5 bases). With 6 bases removed from V and 6 bases from J, the gap between germline ends came to 14 bases. Germline CDR1 reads SEHNR; CDR2 reads FQNEAQ (reference sequence). The CDR3 loop spans 14 amino acids.

Only a few counts were recorded for this clonotype. This chain joins TRBV15 and TRBJ1-2; D gene unclear. Per germline, CDR1 LNHNV and CDR2 YYDKDF (reference sequence). Trimming took off 0 bases at V and 9 bases at J, with 14 bases between the two ends. The CDR3 has 14 residues. The CDR3 coding sequence is TGTGCCACCAGCAGAGATCAAGGCTTTAGAAGCTACACCTTC. This encodes CATSRDQGFRSYTF.

This clonotype was detected a few times. This chain uses TRBV5-1 with TRBJ1-1; D possibly corresponds to TRBD1 (6 bases). The germline V gene encodes CDR1 SGHRS and CDR2 YFSETQ. The CDR3 is 15 residues long. Trimming shortened V by 5 bases and J by 1 base, and 15 bases separated the two germline ends. CDR3 sequence: CASRFTTGRNTEAFF. CDR3 in DNA: TGCGCCAGCAGATTTACTACAGGGAGGAACACTGAAGCTTTCTTT. The variable domain in full, completed from reference TRBV5-1 and TRBJ1-1, reads KAGVTQTPRYLIKTRGQQVTLSCSPISGHRSVSWYQQTPGQGLQFLFEYFSETQRNKGNFPGRFSGRQFSNSRSEMNVSTLELGDSALYLCASRFTTGRNTEAFFGQGTRLTVV.